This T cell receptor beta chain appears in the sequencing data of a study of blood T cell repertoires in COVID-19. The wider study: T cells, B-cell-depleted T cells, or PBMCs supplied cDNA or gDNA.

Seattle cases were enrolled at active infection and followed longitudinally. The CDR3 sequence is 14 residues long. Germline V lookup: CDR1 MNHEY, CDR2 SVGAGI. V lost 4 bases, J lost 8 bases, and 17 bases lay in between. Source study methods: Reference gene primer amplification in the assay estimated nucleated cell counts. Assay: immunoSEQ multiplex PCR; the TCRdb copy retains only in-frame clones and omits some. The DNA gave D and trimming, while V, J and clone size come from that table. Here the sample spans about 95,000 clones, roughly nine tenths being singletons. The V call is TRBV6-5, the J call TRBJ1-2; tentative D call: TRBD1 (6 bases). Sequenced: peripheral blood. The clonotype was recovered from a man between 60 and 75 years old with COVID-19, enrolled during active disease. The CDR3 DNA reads TGTGCCAGCAGTTCGCTGGGGGCTACGGGGGGCTACACCTTC. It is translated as CASSSLGATGGYTF.